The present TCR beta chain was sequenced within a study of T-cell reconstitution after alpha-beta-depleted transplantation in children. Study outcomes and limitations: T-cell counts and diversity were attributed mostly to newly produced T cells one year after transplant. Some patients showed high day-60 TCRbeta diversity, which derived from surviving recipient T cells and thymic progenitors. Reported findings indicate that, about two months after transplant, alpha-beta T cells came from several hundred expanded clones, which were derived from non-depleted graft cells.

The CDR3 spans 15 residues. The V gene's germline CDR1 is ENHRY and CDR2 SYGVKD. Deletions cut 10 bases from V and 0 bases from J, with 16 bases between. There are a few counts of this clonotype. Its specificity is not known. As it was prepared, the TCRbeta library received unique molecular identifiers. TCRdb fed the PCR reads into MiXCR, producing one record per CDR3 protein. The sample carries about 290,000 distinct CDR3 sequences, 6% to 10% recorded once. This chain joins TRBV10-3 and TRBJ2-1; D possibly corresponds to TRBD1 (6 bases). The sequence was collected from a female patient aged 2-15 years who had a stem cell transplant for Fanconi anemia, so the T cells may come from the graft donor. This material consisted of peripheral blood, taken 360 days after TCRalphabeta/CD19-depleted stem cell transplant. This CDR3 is CATRRGTDSYNEQFF. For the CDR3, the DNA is TGTGCCACCAGAAGGGGGACCGACTCCTACAATGAGCAGTTCTTC.